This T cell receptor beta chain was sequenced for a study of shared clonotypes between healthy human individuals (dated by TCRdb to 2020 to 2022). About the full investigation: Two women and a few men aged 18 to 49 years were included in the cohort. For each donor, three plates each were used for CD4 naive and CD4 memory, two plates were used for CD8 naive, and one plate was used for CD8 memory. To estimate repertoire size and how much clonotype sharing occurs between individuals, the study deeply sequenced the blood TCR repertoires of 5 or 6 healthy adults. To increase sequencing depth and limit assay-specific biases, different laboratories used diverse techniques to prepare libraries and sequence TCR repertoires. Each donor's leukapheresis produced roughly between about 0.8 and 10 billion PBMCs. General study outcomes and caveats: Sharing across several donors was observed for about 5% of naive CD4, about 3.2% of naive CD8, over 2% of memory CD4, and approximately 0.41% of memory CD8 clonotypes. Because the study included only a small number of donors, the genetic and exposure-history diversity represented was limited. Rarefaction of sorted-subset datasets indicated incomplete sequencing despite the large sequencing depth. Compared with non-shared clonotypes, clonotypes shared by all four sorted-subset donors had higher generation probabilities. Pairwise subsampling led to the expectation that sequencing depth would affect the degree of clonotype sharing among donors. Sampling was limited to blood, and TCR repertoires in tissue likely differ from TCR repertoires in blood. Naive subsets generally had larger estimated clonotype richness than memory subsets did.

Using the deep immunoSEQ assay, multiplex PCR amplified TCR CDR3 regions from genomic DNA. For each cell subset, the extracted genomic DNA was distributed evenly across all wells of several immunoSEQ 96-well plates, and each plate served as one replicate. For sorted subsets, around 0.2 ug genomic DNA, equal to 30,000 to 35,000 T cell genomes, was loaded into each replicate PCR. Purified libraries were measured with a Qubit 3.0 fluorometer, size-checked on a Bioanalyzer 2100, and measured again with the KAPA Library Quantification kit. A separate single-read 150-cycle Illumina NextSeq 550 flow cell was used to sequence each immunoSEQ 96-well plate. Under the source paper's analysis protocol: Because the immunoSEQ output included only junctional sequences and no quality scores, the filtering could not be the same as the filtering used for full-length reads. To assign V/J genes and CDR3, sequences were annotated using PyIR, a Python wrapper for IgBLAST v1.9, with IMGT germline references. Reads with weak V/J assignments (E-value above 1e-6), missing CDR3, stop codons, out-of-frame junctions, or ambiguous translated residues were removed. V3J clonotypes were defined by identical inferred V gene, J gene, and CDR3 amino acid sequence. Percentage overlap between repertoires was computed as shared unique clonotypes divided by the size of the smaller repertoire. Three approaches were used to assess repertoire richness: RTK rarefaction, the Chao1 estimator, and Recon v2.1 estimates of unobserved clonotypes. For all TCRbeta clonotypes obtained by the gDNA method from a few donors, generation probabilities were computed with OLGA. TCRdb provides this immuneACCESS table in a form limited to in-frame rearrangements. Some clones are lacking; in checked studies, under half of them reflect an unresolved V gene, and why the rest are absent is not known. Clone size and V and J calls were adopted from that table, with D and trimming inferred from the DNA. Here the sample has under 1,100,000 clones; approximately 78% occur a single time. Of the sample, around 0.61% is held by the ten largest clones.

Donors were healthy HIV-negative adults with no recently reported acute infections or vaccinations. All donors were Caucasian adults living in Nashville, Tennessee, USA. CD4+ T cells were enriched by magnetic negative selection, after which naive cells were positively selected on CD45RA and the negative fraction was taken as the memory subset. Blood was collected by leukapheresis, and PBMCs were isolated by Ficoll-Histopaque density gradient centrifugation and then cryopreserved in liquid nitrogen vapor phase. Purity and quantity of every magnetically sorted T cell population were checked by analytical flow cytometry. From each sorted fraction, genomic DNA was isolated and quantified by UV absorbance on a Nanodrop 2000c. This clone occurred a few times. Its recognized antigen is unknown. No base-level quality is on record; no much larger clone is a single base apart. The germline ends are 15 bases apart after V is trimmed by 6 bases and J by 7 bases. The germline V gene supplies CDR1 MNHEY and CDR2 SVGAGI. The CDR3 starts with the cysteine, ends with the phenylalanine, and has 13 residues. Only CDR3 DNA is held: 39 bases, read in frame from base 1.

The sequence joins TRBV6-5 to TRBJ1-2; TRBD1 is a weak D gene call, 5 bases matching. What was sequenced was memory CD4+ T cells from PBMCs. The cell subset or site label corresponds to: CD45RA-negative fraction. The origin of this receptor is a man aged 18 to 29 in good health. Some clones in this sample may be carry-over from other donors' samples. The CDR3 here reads CASRGQGTGGYTF. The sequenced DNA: TGTGCCAGCAGGGGGCAGGGAACGGGTGGCTACACCTTC.